This section outlines one T cell receptor (beta chain) sequence together with its context. This entry comes from a study of blood T cell repertoires in COVID-19. Background on the study: COVID-19 samples from acute and convalescent phases originated in the United States, Italy and Spain. PBMCs, B-cell-depleted T cells, or T cells provided the cDNA or gDNA that made up the material.

The CDR3 sequence is 18 residues long. V was trimmed by 5 bases and J by 3 bases, leaving 26 bases between them. The germline CDR1 and CDR2 sequences are LGHNA and YSLEER. The repertoire was sequenced with immunoSEQ multiplex PCR; TCRdb's copy has only in-frame clones and lacks some. The data show about 39,000 clones, with 75% to 85% seen just once and about 40% held by the top ten. Sequencing was performed on peripheral blood. This clonotype was obtained from a human donor in a cohort sampled during active or convalescent COVID-19. The donor label of this sample is uncertain. The chain is built from TRBV4-3 and TRBJ2-7, with D possibly being TRBD2 (6 bases). The CDR3 reads CASSSQRGAWGENYEQYF. CDR3 nucleotides: TGCGCCAGCAGCTCCCAGAGAGGGGCCTGGGGGGAGAACTACGAGCAGTACTTC.